This T cell receptor (beta chain) derives from a study of cytotoxic CD8 clonotypes in ibrutinib-treated CLL. Turning to the study itself: Sample averages reached 250,000 to 300,000 productive templates and 94,082 productive rearrangements.

Assay used: immunoSEQ multiplex PCR; TCRdb lists only in-frame clones, some missing. The sample comprises tens of thousands of clones, more than 60% of which are singletons, and roughly 5.9% rests with the top ten. Study findings and constraints: Contraction or stability on treatment was seen for public clonotypes, which were uncommon.

The CDR3 consists of 12 residues. From germline, CDR1 is KGHSH and CDR2 LQKENI. Trimming removed 0 bases from V and 5 bases from J, with 5 bases in between. Comment on this clone: Its specificity is not known.

This clonotype was sampled from a human donor with chronic lymphocytic leukemia. The source material was PBMCs, sampled after 12 months of ibrutinib treatment. The chain is built from TRBV18 and TRBJ2-7, with D hard to call. The DNA for the CDR3 is TGTGCCAGCTCACCACCGGGAAACGAGCAGTACTTC. Residues: CASSPPGNEQYF. The whole variable domain, filled in from reference TRBV18 and TRBJ2-7, reads NAGVMQNPRHLVRRRGQEARLRCSPMKGHSHVYWYRQLPEEGLKFMVYLQKENIIDESGMPKERFSAEFPKEGPSILRIQQVVRGDSAAYFCASSPPGNEQYFGPGTRLTVT.